This TCR beta chain was captured in a study of T cells in Graves' hyperthyroidism and ophthalmopathy. This CDR3 spans 14 amino acids. V lost 1 base and J 2 bases, leaving 10 bases between the germline ends. Per the germline V gene, CDR1 is SGHRS and CDR2 is YFSETQ. From RNA transcripts, TCR beta CDR3 regions were amplified. The primer set for the first-round RT-PCR of the TCR CDR3 was HTBI. One entry per CDR3 protein results from TCRdb running MiXCR on the multiplex PCR reads. The sample consists of some 700,000 distinct CDR3 sequences, approximately 15% of them appearing once. Cells are PBMCs isolated from around 10 ml of fresh blood.

The V call is TRBV5-1, the J call TRBJ2-7, with D possibly TRBD1 on 5 matching bases. Sequenced: blood. The TCR comes from a man aged 50 or older with Graves' hyperthyroidism. The CDR3 reads CASSLTSTAYEQYF. The CDR3 nucleotides read TGCGCCAGCAGCTTGACTTCGACAGCCTACGAGCAGTACTTC.